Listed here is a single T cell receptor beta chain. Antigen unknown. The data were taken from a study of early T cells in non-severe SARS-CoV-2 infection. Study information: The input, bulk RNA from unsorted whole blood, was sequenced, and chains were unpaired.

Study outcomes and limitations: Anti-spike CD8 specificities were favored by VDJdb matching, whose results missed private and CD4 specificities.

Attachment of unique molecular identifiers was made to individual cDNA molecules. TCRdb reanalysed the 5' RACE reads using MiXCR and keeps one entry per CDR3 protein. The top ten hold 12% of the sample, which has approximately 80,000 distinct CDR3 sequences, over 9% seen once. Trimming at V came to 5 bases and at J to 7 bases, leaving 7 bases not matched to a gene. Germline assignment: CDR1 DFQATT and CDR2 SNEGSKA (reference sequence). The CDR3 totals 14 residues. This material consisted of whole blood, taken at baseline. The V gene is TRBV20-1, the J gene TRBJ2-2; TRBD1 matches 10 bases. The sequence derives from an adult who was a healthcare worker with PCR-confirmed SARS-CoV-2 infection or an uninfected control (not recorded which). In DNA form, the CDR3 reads TGCAGTGCTCCCTGGGGGACAGGGGACGGGGAGCTGTTTTTT. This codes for CSAPWGTGDGELFF.